Included here is one T cell receptor beta chain sequence, with context. No cognate antigen has been identified for it. No base quality values were provided; no much bigger clone lies one nucleotide off. The source of the sample is a study of T cell changes during pregnancy in multiple sclerosis (dated by TCRdb to the late 2010s). For the wider study: In women with multiple sclerosis, the researchers looked at how the T cell repertoire shifted as pregnancy progressed.

The germline V gene yields MNHNS for CDR1 and SASEGT for CDR2. Trimming costs V 2 bases and J 1 base, and their ends lie 12 bases apart. The CDR3 goes from the cysteine to the phenylalanine over 16 residues. Only the CDR3 part of the read is kept: 48 bases, read in frame from the first base. Preparation of the library involved the immunoSEQ multiplex PCR assay. This immuneACCESS table, as held by TCRdb, lists in-frame sequences with V and J called but not all clones. Of the missing ones, under half trace to an unresolved V gene in checked studies; the others have no known cause. The table for this sample lists around 100,000 clones; approximately 93% of them were counted only once. Less than 4% of the sample comes from the top ten.

The input for sequencing was peripheral blood, taken after pregnancy. The receptor's source is a female donor with multiple sclerosis, enrolled in a pregnancy study. The chain is made from TRBV6-1 and TRBJ1-5; possibly the D gene is TRBD1, per 5 matching bases. CDR3 loop: CASSEQPQDSNQPQHF. Read as DNA, the sequence is TGTGCCAGCAGTGAACAGCCACAGGACAGCAATCAGCCCCAGCATTTT.